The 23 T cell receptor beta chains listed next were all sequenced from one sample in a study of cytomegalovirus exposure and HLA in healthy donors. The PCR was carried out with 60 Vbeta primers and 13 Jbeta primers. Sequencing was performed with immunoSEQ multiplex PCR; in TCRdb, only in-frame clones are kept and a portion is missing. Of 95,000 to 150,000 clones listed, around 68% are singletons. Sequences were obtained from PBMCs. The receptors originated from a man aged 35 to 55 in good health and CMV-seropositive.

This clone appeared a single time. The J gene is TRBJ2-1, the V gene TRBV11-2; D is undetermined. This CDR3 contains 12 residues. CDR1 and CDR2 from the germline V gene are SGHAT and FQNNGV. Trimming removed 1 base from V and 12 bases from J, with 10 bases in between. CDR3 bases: TGTGCCAGCAGCTTAGCCGGAGCCTTGCAGTTCTTC. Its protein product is CASSLAGALQFF.

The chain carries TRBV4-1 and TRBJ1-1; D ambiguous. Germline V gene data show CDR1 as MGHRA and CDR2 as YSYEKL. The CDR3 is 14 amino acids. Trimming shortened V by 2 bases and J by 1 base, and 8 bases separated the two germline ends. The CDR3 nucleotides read TGCGCCAGCAGCCAACTCTCTCCGAACACTGAAGCTTTCTTT. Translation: CASSQLSPNTEAFF.

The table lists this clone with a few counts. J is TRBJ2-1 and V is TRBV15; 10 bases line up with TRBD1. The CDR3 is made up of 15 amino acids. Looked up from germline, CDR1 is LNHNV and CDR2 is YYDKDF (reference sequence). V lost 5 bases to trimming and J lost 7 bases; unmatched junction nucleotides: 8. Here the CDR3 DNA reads TGTGCCACCAGCTCCCGAGACAGGGGGCTAAATGAGCAGTTCTTC. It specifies CATSSRDRGLNEQFF.

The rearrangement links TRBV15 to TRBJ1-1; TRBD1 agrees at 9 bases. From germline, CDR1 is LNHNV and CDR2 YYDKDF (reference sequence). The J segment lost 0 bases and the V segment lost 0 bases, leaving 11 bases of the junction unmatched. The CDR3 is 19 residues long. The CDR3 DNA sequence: TGTGCCACCAGCAGAGATCCTCCCGGGACAGGGAACGTGAACACTGAAGCTTTCTTT. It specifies CATSRDPPGTGNVNTEAFF.

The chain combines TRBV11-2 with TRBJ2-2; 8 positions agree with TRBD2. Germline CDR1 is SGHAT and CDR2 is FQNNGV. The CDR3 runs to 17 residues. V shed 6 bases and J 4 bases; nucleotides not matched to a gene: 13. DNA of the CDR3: TGTGCCAGCAGATACCGGCTCACTAGCGGTCTCACCGGGGAGCTGTTTTTT. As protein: CASRYRLTSGLTGELFF.

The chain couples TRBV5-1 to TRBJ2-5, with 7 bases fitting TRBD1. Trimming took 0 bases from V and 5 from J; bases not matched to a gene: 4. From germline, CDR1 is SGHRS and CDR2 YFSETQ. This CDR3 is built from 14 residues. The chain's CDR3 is CASSLEDRTETQYF. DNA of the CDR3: TGCGCCAGCAGCTTGGAGGACAGGACCGAGACCCAGTACTTC.

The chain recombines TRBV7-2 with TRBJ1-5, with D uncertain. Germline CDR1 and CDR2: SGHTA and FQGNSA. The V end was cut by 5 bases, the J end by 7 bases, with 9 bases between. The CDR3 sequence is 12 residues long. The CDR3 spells CASSPSGQPQHF. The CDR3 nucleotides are TGTGCCAGCAGCCCATCGGGGCAGCCCCAGCATTTT.

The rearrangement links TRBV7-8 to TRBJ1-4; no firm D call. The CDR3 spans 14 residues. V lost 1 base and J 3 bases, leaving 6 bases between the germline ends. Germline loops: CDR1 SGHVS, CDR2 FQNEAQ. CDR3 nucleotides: TGTGCCAGCAGCTTAGAGAGAGCTAATGAAAAACTGTTTTTT. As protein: CASSLERANEKLFF.

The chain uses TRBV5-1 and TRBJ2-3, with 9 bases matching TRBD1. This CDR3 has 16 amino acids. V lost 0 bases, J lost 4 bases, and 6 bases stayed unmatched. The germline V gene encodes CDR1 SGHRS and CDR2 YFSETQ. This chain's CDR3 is CASSLALGQGADTQYF. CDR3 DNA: TGCGCCAGCAGCTTGGCGCTGGGACAGGGAGCAGATACGCAGTATTTT.

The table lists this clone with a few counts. The CDR3: CASSVRDRGAQTEAFF. In nucleotides, the CDR3 is TGTGCCAGCAGTGTCCGGGACAGGGGCGCGCAAACTGAAGCTTTCTTT. The chain links TRBV27 to TRBJ1-1; 10 positions agree with TRBD1. This CDR3 is 16 amino acids long. Germline V lookup: CDR1 MNHEY, CDR2 SMNVEV (reference sequence). V trimming: 5 bases; J trimming: 5 bases; junction bases outside the gene matches: 11.

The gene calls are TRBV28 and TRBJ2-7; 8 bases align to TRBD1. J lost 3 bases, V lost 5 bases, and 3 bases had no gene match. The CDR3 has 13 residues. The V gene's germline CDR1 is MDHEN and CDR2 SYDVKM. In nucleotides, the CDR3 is TGTGCCAGCAGTGTCGGGACAGGCTACGAGCAGTACTTC. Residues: CASSVGTGYEQYF.

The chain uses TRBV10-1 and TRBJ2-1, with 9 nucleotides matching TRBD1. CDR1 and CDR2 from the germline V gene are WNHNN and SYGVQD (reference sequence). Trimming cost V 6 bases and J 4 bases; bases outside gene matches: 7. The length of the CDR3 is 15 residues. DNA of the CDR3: TGCGCCAGCAGGGGACAGGGAGGCTTTTACAATGAGCAGTTCTTC. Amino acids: CASRGQGGFYNEQFF.

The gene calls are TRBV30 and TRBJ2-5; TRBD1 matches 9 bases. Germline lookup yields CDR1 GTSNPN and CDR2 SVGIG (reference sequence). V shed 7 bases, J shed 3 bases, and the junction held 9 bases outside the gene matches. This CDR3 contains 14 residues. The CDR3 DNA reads TGTGCCTCACAATGGACAGGGGATGAAGAGACCCAGTACTTC. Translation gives CASQWTGDEETQYF.

CDR3 loop: CASSQGGAPGGNTIYF. For the CDR3, the DNA is TGCGCCAGCAGCCAAGGAGGAGCGCCTGGTGGAAACACCATATATTTT. The chain carries TRBV4-1 and TRBJ1-3; no definite D call. Trimming stripped 1 base from V and 3 bases from J, with 13 bases between. The CDR3 runs to 16 residues. Looked up from germline, CDR1 is MGHRA and CDR2 is YSYEKL.

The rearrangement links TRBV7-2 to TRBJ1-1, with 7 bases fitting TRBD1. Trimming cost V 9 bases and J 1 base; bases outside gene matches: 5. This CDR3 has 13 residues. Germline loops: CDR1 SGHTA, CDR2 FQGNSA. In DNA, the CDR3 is TGTGCCAGTAGGGGGCCCACGAACACTGAAGCTTTCTTT. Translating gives CASRGPTNTEAFF.

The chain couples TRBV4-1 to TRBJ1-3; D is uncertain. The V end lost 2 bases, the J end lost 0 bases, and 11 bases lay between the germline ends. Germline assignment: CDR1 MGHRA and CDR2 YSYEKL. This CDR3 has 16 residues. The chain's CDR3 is CASSQPRTTSGNTIYF. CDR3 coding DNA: TGCGCCAGCAGCCAACCCCGGACTACCTCTGGAAACACCATATATTTT.

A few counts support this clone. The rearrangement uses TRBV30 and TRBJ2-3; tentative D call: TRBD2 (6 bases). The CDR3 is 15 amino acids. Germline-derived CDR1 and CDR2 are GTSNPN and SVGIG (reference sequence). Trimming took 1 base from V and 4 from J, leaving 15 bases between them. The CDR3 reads CAWSGEEMVADTQYF. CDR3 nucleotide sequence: TGTGCCTGGAGTGGGGAGGAGATGGTGGCAGATACGCAGTATTTT.

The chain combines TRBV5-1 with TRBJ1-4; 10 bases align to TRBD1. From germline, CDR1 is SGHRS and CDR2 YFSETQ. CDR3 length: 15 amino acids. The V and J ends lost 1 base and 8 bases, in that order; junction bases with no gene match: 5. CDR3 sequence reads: CASSLQDRGNEKLFF. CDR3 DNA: TGCGCCAGCAGCTTGCAGGACAGGGGGAACGAAAAACTGTTTTTT. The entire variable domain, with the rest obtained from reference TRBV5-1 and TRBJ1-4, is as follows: KAGVTQTPRYLIKTRGQQVTLSCSPISGHRSVSWYQQTPGQGLQFLFEYFSETQRNKGNFPGRFSGRQFSNSRSEMNVSTLELGDSALYLCASSLQDRGNEKLFFGSGTQLSVL.

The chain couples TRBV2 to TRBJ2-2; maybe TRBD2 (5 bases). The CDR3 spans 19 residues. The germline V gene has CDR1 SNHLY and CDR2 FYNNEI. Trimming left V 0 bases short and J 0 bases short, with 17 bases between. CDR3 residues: CASSEALIDRGTNTGELFF. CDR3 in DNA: TGTGCCAGCAGTGAAGCGTTAATCGATCGGGGAACGAACACCGGGGAGCTGTTTTTT. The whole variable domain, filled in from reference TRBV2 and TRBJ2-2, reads EPEVTQTPSHQVTQMGQEVILRCVPISNHLYFYWYRQILGQKVEFLVSFYNNEISEKSEIFDDQFSVERPDGSNFTLKIRSTKLEDSAMYFCASSEALIDRGTNTGELFFGEGSRLTVL.

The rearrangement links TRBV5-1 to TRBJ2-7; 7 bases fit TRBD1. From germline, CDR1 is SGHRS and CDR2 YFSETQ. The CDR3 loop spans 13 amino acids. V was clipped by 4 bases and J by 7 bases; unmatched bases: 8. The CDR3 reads CASSTTGAREQYF. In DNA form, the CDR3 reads TGCGCCAGCAGCACTACAGGGGCCCGGGAGCAGTACTTC.

CDR3 loop: CASSLARQGTYEQYF. DNA for the CDR3: TGTGCCAGCAGCTTAGCGAGACAGGGGACCTACGAGCAGTACTTC. V is TRBV7-9 and J is TRBJ2-7; 8 bases are shared with TRBD1. With 0 bases clipped from V and 2 bases from J, the junction kept 3 bases outside the gene matches. CDR1 SEHNR and CDR2 FQNEAQ come from the germline V gene (reference sequence). This CDR3 contains 15 residues. The variable domain in full, completed from reference TRBV7-9 and TRBJ2-7, reads DTGVSQNPRHKITKRGQNVTFRCDPISEHNRLYWYRQTLGQGPEFLTYFQNEAQLEKSRLLSDRFSAERPKGSFSTLEIQRTEQGDSAMYLCASSLARQGTYEQYFGPGTRLTVT.

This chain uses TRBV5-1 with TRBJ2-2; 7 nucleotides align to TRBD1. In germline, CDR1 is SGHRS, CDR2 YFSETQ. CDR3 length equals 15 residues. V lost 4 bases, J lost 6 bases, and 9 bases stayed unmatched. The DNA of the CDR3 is TGCGCCAGCAGCGTACGACAGGGTGGTGCCGGGGAGCTGTTTTTT. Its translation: CASSVRQGGAGELFF.

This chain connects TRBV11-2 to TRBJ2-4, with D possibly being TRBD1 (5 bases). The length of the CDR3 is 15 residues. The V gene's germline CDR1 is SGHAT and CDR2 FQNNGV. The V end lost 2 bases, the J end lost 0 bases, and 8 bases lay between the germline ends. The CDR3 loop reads CASSLLTVAKNIQYF. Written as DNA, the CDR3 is TGTGCCAGCAGCTTATTGACAGTAGCCAAAAACATTCAGTACTTC.